The clone carrying this T cell receptor (beta chain) was observed a few times. The entry originates in a study of blood T cell repertoires in COVID-19. About the study: The samples span acute and convalescent COVID-19 from the United States, Italy and Spain. In each case, the material was cDNA or gDNA derived from T cells, B-cell-depleted T cells, or PBMCs.

Original handling: Estimation of nucleated cell counts was performed using reference gene primer amplification. Here immunoSEQ multiplex PCR was the method, and the copy in TCRdb shows in-frame clones only, minus some. V, J and clone size reflect that table, while D and trimming were determined from the DNA. This sample yields around 200,000 clones, of which 80% to 90% are seen a single time; 0.72% belongs to the top ten. The CDR3 is 15 amino acids. Germline CDR1 SGHRS, CDR2 YFSETQ. Trimming took 0 bases from V and 0 from J; bases not matched to a gene: 0. The chain has TRBV5-1 and TRBJ2-1; 7 bases agree with TRBD2. Sequenced sample: peripheral blood. The receptor comes from a man aged 35-49 years with acute or convalescent COVID-19. Here the CDR3 DNA reads TGCGCCAGCAGCTTGGGCGGGAGCTCCTACAATGAGCAGTTCTTC. Amino acids: CASSLGGSSYNEQFF.